The sample holds many counts of the clone carrying this T cell receptor beta chain. Antigen: not known. Construction of the TCRbeta library involved unique molecular identifiers. Using its own MiXCR run on the PCR reads, TCRdb lists one record per CDR3 protein. Of 40,000 to 55,000 distinct CDR3 sequences listed, about 5.7% are singletons. The entry originates in a study of T-cell reconstitution after alpha-beta-depleted transplantation in children. This CDR3 region has 15 residues. Germline V gene data show CDR1 as SGHVS and CDR2 as FQNEAQ. V was clipped by 5 bases and J by 6 bases; unmatched bases: 5. Regarding the study as a whole: There were some patients whose high TCRbeta diversity at day 60 came from surviving recipient T cells and thymic progenitors. The authors attributed T-cell counts and diversity one year after transplant mostly to newly produced T cells. Reports say that about two months after transplant, the alpha-beta T cells came out of several hundred graft clones that had expanded.

The TCR originated in a female patient younger than 10 who had a stem cell transplant for aplastic anemia, so the T cells may come from the graft donor. The chain combines TRBV7-8 with TRBJ2-1; 12 bases are a match to TRBD1. Sequenced here: PBMCs, mostly from graft donor cells, sampled 60 days after TCRalphabeta/CD19-depleted stem cell transplant. CDR3 protein: CASSPGTGGFNEQFF. The CDR3 nucleotides are TGTGCCAGCAGCCCCGGGACAGGGGGCTTCAATGAGCAGTTCTTC.